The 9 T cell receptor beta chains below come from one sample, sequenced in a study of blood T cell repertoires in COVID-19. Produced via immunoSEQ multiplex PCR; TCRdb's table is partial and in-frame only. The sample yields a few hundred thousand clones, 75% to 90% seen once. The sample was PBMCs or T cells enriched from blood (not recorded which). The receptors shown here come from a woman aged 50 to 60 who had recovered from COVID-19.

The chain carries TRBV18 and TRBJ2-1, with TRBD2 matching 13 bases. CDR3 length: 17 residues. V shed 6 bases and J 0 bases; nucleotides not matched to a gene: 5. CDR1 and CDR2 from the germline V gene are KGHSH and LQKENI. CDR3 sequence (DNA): TGTGCCAGCTCTCGGACTAGCGGGAGTAACTCCTACAATGAGCAGTTCTTC. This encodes CASSRTSGSNSYNEQFF.

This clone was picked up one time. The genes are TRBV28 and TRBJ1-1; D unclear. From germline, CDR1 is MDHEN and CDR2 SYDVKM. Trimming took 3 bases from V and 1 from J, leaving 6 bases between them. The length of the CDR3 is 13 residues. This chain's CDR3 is CASSFPRNTEAFF. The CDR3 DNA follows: TGTGCCAGCAGTTTCCCCAGGAACACTGAAGCTTTCTTT.

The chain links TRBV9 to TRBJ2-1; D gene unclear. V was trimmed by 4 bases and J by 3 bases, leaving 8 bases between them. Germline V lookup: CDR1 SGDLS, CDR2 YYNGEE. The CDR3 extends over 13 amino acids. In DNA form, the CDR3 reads TGTGCCAGCAGCACTCTAGGCTACAATGAGCAGTTCTTC. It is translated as CASSTLGYNEQFF.

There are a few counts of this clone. CDR3 nucleotides: TGTGCCAGCAACGGACTAGCGGGAGGGCCAAACAATGAGCAGTTCTTC. It translates to CASNGLAGGPNNEQFF. This sequence joins TRBV27 and TRBJ2-1; 15 positions agree with TRBD2. The germline V gene encodes CDR1 MNHEY and CDR2 SMNVEV (reference sequence). The CDR3 loop spans 16 amino acids. With V trimmed by 7 bases and J by 5 bases, 6 bases remained unmatched.

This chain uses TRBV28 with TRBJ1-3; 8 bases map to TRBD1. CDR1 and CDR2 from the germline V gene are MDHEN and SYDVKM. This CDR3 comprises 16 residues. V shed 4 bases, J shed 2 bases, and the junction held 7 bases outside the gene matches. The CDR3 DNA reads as TGTGCCAGCAGTTCGTGGGGGACAGGCGCTGGAAACACCATATATTTT. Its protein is CASSSWGTGAGNTIYF.

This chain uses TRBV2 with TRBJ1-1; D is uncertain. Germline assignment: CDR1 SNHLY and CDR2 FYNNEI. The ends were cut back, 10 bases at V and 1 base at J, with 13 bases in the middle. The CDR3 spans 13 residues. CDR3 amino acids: CATEARWNTEAFF. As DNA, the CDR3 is TGTGCCACCGAGGCTCGATGGAACACTGAAGCTTTCTTT.

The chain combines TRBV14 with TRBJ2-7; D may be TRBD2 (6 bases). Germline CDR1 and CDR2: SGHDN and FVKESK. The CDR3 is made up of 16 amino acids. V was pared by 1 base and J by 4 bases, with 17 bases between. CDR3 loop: CASSQAPGDYTYEQYF. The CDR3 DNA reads TGTGCCAGCAGCCAAGCGCCGGGAGACTACACTTACGAGCAGTACTTC. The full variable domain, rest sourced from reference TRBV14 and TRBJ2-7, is EAGVTQFPSHSVIEKGQTVTLRCDPISGHDNLYWYRRVMGKEIKFLLHFVKESKQDESGMPNNRFLAERTGGTYSTLKVQPAELEDSGVYFCASSQAPGDYTYEQYFGPGTRLTVT.

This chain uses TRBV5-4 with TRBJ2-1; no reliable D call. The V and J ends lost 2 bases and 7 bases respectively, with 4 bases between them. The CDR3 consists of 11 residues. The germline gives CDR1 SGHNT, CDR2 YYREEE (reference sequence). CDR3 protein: CASSFANEQFF. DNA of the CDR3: TGTGCCAGCAGCTTCGCGAATGAGCAGTTCTTC.

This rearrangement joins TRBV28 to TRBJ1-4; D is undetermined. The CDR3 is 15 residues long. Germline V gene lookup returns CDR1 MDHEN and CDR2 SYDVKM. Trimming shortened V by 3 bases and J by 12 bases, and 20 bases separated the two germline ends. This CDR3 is CASSFRATEVRELFF. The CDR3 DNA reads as TGTGCCAGCAGTTTTAGGGCCACGGAGGTGAGAGAACTGTTTTTT.